The clone carrying this T cell receptor (beta chain) was observed a few times. TCRdb analysed the reads with MiXCR anew, one entry per CDR3 protein. Of over 200,000 distinct CDR3 sequences in the sample, approximately 13% were seen once. The data belong to a study of T cell repertoires in cytomegalovirus infection. Study-level information: In public TCR beta signatures, there were indications of both CMV infection and matching HLA type.

This receptor was taken from a human donor in good health (CMV status not recorded). Some clones in this sample may be carry-over from other donors' samples. Sequenced material: PBMCs.

The DNA of the CDR3 is TGCAGTGCTAGAAAGGGGGTCCTCGATCAGCCCCAGCATTTT. Amino acids: CSARKGVLDQPQHF. The rearrangement uses TRBV20-1 and TRBJ1-5, with D possibly matching TRBD1 (6 bases). Trimming removed 2 bases from V and 5 bases from J, with 13 bases in between. The germline gives CDR1 DFQATT, CDR2 SNEGSKA (reference sequence). The CDR3 runs 14 residues.